Listed below are T cell receptor beta chains from one sample, sequenced in a study of a mutant IDH1 vaccine in newly diagnosed glioma. Antigen specificity for these receptors is unknown. Method: immunoSEQ multiplex PCR; TCRdb's copy keeps in-frame clones and lacks some. The data contain approximately 82,000 clones, 65% to 90% of them singletons. Sequencing was performed on PBMCs, taken from a glioma patient whose treatment included an IDH1 peptide vaccine. The receptors were gathered from a man aged 25 to 45 with glioma. Some clones in this sample may be carry-over from other donors' samples. Each CDR3 is given with its conserved first and last residue. D genes are given only for firm matches. Not all rows give a size; the values are once, few, many and, for expanded clones, a class.

size: NA; V: TRBV5-6; J: TRBJ2-7; D: TRBD2; DNA: TGTGCCAGCAGCTTGGGGACTAGCGAGCAGTACTTC; CDR3: CASSLGTSEQYF
size: NA; V: TRBV6-1; J: TRBJ1-6; D: NA; DNA: TGTGCCAGCACGTATCCCGAGGGGGGCTCCTCTTCCCTCCACTTT; CDR3: CASTYPEGGSSSLHF
size: once; V: TRBV7-4; J: TRBJ1-4; D: NA; DNA: TGTGCCAGCAGCTTAAGGAACCCAACTAATGAAAAACTGTTTTTT; CDR3: CASSLRNPTNEKLFF
size: NA; V: TRBV27; J: TRBJ1-4; D: TRBD1; DNA: TGTGCCAGCAGTCTTGGGACAGGGGGCAACGAAAAACTGTTTTTT; CDR3: CASSLGTGGNEKLFF
size: NA; V: TRBV27; J: TRBJ2-7; D: NA; DNA: TGTGCCAGCAGTTCAGGGGAATCGGCCGAGCAGTACTTC; CDR3: CASSSGESAEQYF
size: NA; V: TRBV28; J: TRBJ2-3; D: NA; DNA: TGTGCCAGCAGTTACCCCCTTGCTCCAGGGGGGATTAGCACAGATACGCAGTATTTT; CDR3: CASSYPLAPGGISTDTQYF
size: once; V: TRBV12-2; J: TRBJ2-2; D: NA; DNA: TGTGCAAGTCGCCTCCGGGCGGCGGGAGATGTCGGCGGGGAGCTGTTTTTT; CDR3: CASRLRAAGDVGGELFF
size: NA; V: TRBV4-2; J: TRBJ2-2; D: NA; DNA: TGTGCCAGCAGCCAAGATCCCGGAAGGGGAAGCACCGGGGAGCTGTTTTTT; CDR3: CASSQDPGRGSTGELFF
size: NA; V: TRBV19; J: TRBJ1-5; D: NA; DNA: TGTGCCAGTAGTATAGGGGCCCGGGGCCATCAGCCCCAGCATTTT; CDR3: CASSIGARGHQPQHF
size: NA; V: TRBV9; J: TRBJ1-5; D: NA; DNA: TGTGCCAGCAGCGGATCGCGTTTCAATCAGCCCCAGCATTTT; CDR3: CASSGSRFNQPQHF
size: NA; V: TRBV27; J: TRBJ1-5; D: NA; DNA: TGTGCCAGCAGTTTTGGGGGGGCGACGGGCAATCAGCCCCAGCATTTT; CDR3: CASSFGGATGNQPQHF
size: NA; V: TRBV13; J: TRBJ1-6; D: TRBD1; DNA: TGTGCCAGCAGCTTAACAGGGGATAATTCACCCCTCCACTTT; CDR3: CASSLTGDNSPLHF
size: NA; V: TRBV13; J: TRBJ1-4; D: TRBD1; DNA: TGTGCCAGCAGCCAGGCGGCAGGGGGTAATGAAAAACTGTTTTTT; CDR3: CASSQAAGGNEKLFF
size: few; V: TRBV25-1; J: TRBJ1-2; D: NA; DNA: TGTGCCAGCAGTGAATACTCGGGCAGAAGCAACTATGGCTACACCTTC; CDR3: CASSEYSGRSNYGYTF
size: NA; V: TRBV10-3; J: TRBJ1-2; D: NA; DNA: TGTGCCCTACGGACGGAGAATGGCTACACCTTC; CDR3: CALRTENGYTF
size: few; V: TRBV6-5; J: TRBJ1-1; D: NA; DNA: TGTGCCAGCAGTTACGTTTCTTCAGGGGACACTGAAGCTTTCTTT; CDR3: CASSYVSSGDTEAFF
size: NA; V: TRBV7-6; J: TRBJ2-1; D: TRBD2; DNA: TGTGCCAGCAGCTCCGAGCTAGCGGGGGCCGTGTACAATGAGCAGTTCTTC; CDR3: CASSSELAGAVYNEQFF
size: NA; V: TRBV2; J: TRBJ2-2; D: TRBD2; DNA: TGTGCCAGCAGTGAGTTAGCGGGAGGAGGGTCCGGGGAGCTGTTTTTT; CDR3: CASSELAGGGSGELFF
size: NA; V: TRBV15; J: TRBJ2-1; D: TRBD2; DNA: TGTGCCACCAGCAGGAGCGGGGGGAGCTCCTACAATGAGCAGTTCTTC; CDR3: CATSRSGGSSYNEQFF
size: NA; V: TRBV4-2; J: TRBJ1-4; D: NA; DNA: TGTGCCAGCAGCCCCCGTGGAGGCCCAAATAATGAAAAACTGTTTTTT; CDR3: CASSPRGGPNNEKLFF
size: NA; V: TRBV6-1; J: TRBJ2-1; D: TRBD1; DNA: TGTGCCAGCTGGGGACAGGGAGAGAATGAGCAGTTCTTC; CDR3: CASWGQGENEQFF
size: NA; V: TRBV19; J: TRBJ1-1; D: TRBD1; DNA: TGTGCCAGTAGCCGGGCGGCAGGGGGCCTGAACACTGAAGCTTTCTTT; CDR3: CASSRAAGGLNTEAFF
size: once; V: TRBV28; J: TRBJ2-3; D: NA; DNA: TGTGCCAGCAGCACCCCTTATAGCGTCACTAGCACAGATACGCAGTATTTT; CDR3: CASSTPYSVTSTDTQYF
size: NA; V: TRBV7-2; J: TRBJ1-2; D: NA; DNA: TGTGCCAGCAGCTCAATCTGGGGGGAGAATGGCTACACCTTC; CDR3: CASSSIWGENGYTF
size: NA; V: TRBV28; J: TRBJ2-3; D: NA; DNA: TGTGCCAGCAGTTTAGGCAGGGGACGGACCACAGATACGCAGTATTTT; CDR3: CASSLGRGRTTDTQYF
size: few; V: TRBV5-1; J: TRBJ1-1; D: NA; DNA: TGCGCCAGCAGCTTGGGGCAGCGATACACTGAAGCTTTCTTT; CDR3: CASSLGQRYTEAFF
size: NA; V: TRBV29-1; J: TRBJ2-1; D: NA; DNA: TGCAGCGTAGACCTAGCGACCGAGGCCTACAATGAGCAGTTCTTC; CDR3: CSVDLATEAYNEQFF
size: NA; V: TRBV9; J: TRBJ2-7; D: TRBD2; DNA: TGTGCCAGCAGCACCCCTAGCGGGGCAGAGGAGGACGAGCAGTACTTC; CDR3: CASSTPSGAEEDEQYF
size: once; V: TRBV7-9; J: TRBJ1-4; D: NA; DNA: TGTGCCAGCAGCCACGGTTCCGCAACTAATGAAAAACTGTTTTTT; CDR3: CASSHGSATNEKLFF
size: NA; V: TRBV4-2; J: TRBJ2-2; D: TRBD2; DNA: TGTGCCAGCAGCCATTTACTAGCGGGAGGGCTCATAGACGGCGGGGAGCTGTTTTTT; CDR3: CASSHLLAGGLIDGGELFF
size: few; V: TRBV6-4; J: TRBJ2-2; D: NA; DNA: TGTGCCAGCAGTGAGGGGGACACCGGGGAGCTGTTTTTT; CDR3: CASSEGDTGELFF
size: NA; V: TRBV29-1; J: TRBJ2-1; D: NA; DNA: TGCAGCGTTCTTACAGGAGGGTTCCGGGGGAATGAGCAGTTCTTC; CDR3: CSVLTGGFRGNEQFF
size: NA; V: TRBV9; J: TRBJ2-7; D: NA; DNA: TGTGCCAGCAGCCACCCGACAGACCCCTACGACAAGCAGTACTTC; CDR3: CASSHPTDPYDKQYF
size: NA; V: TRBV5-6; J: TRBJ1-3; D: TRBD1; DNA: TGTGCCAGCAGCCTCCGAGCCGACAGGGGTACTGGAAACACCATATATTTT; CDR3: CASSLRADRGTGNTIYF
size: NA; V: TRBV5-1; J: TRBJ2-1; D: NA; DNA: TGCGCCAGCAGTTTCTCCGGGGAGCTTTTTGTGGATGAGCAGTTCTTC; CDR3: CASSFSGELFVDEQFF
size: NA; V: TRBV11-3; J: TRBJ2-5; D: TRBD1; DNA: TGTGCCAGCAGCCTAAGGGGGCAGGAGACCCAGTACTTC; CDR3: CASSLRGQETQYF
size: NA; V: TRBV5-6; J: TRBJ2-7; D: NA; DNA: TGTGCCAGCAGCTCCGGGACCGCAGTTACCTACGAGCAGTACTTC; CDR3: CASSSGTAVTYEQYF
size: NA; V: TRBV6-6; J: TRBJ2-2; D: TRBD1; DNA: TGTGCCAGCAGTTTGGACAGGGGGCTTCTGTTTTTT; CDR3: CASSLDRGLLFF
size: once; V: TRBV10-1; J: TRBJ1-2; D: NA; DNA: TGCGCCAGCCCCCTGGAGGGGACAAGTAAAGGTGGCTATGGCTACACCTTC; CDR3: CASPLEGTSKGGYGYTF
size: NA; V: TRBV28; J: TRBJ2-1; D: TRBD2; DNA: TGTGCCAGCAGTTTAATGCGGGGGGGCCACGATGAGCAGTTCTTC; CDR3: CASSLMRGGHDEQFF
size: NA; V: TRBV7-9; J: TRBJ2-3; D: TRBD2; DNA: TGTGCCAGCAGCCGGGCTAGCGGGGGCCTCACAGATACGCAGTATTTT; CDR3: CASSRASGGLTDTQYF
size: NA; V: TRBV5-1; J: TRBJ1-6; D: TRBD1; DNA: TGCGCCAGCAGCCAAGGACAGGGAAATTCACCCCTCCACTTT; CDR3: CASSQGQGNSPLHF
size: NA; V: TRBV5-4; J: TRBJ1-6; D: NA; DNA: TGTGCCAGCAGCTTGGACGCCCGGGTAGGAACCCACTTT; CDR3: CASSLDARVGTHF
size: NA; V: TRBV7-9; J: TRBJ1-4; D: NA; DNA: TGTGCCAGCAGCTTAGGGCAGGGACTCGAAAAACTGTTTTTT; CDR3: CASSLGQGLEKLFF
size: NA; V: TRBV7-9; J: TRBJ1-2; D: TRBD1; DNA: TGTGCCAGCAGCTTGGGGACAGGCAGCAACTATGGCTACACCTTC; CDR3: CASSLGTGSNYGYTF
size: NA; V: TRBV11-3; J: TRBJ2-1; D: TRBD2; DNA: TGTGCCAGCAGCTCCACCGGGACTAGCCCAGCCAATGAGCAGTTCTTC; CDR3: CASSSTGTSPANEQFF
size: once; V: TRBV6-1; J: TRBJ1-2; D: NA; DNA: TGTGCCAGCAGTGAAATCAAGGGGGTGGGCTATGGCTACACCTTC; CDR3: CASSEIKGVGYGYTF
size: NA; V: TRBV10-3; J: TRBJ1-1; D: NA; DNA: TGTGCCATCAGTGAGCGCGAGAACACTGAAGCTTTCTTT; CDR3: CAISERENTEAFF